Reported below is one T cell receptor (beta chain). Antigen unknown. The data stem from a study of CD8+ T cells in alopecia areata. Documented treatment: oral pan-JAK inhibitor, 5-10 mg twice daily. Whole-study findings and limits: In scalp, tofacitinib significantly decreased clonality and expanded CD8+ clones among the top 100.

The ends were cut back, 0 bases at V and 0 bases at J, with 0 bases in the middle. The CDR3 sequence is 12 residues long. Looked up from germline, CDR1 is SGHKS and CDR2 is YYEKEE (reference sequence). Extracted from the samples, RNA was reverse transcribed into cDNA to serve as the sequencing template. Clones were sequenced by immunoSEQ multiplex PCR, and TCRdb holds only the in-frame ones, with some missing. Found here are 150,000 to 200,000 clones, roughly 70% of them singletons; the top ten hold about 1.3%. The sequencing used CD4+ T cells sorted from blood, collected around week 49, from a patient treated with tofacitinib. The J gene is TRBJ2-5, the V gene TRBV5-5; no reliable D call. The origin of this receptor is a human donor with alopecia areata. DNA of the CDR3: TGTGCCAGCAGCTTGGACCAAGAGACCCAGTACTTC. Translated, it gives CASSLDQETQYF.